Sequencing of this TCR beta chain was carried out in a study of T-cell reconstitution after alpha-beta-depleted transplantation in children. Study-wide findings and caveats: As was reported, about two months after transplant, alpha-beta T cells came from several hundred expanded graft clones.

This clonotype was detected ten times or more. Its antigen remains unidentified. The TCRbeta library was prepared with unique molecular identifiers. TCRdb re-called the PCR reads through MiXCR, storing one row per CDR3 protein. The data show about 490,000 distinct CDR3 sequences, roughly a tenth seen once. This clonotype was sampled from a child younger than 10 with inherited bone marrow failure, due to receive a stem cell transplant. The sample consisted of PBMCs, taken before TCRalphabeta/CD19-depleted stem cell transplant.

The CDR3 nucleotides read TGCGCCAGCAGCCAAGATGGCGGGACCTATGGCTACACCTTC. Protein: CASSQDGGTYGYTF. The V and J genes are TRBV4-3 and TRBJ1-2; tentatively, D is TRBD1 (5 bases). Trimming took off 0 bases at V and 4 bases at J, with 9 bases between the two ends. In germline, CDR1 is LGHNA, CDR2 YSLEER. The CDR3 loop spans 14 amino acids.